Listed here is a single T cell receptor (beta chain). Antigen unknown. The data belong to a study of cytomegalovirus exposure and HLA in healthy donors. Overall study results and limits: For most TCR sequences rarity was the rule, although some public TCRs occurred in many donors. In a later analysis, first-cohort TCR clusters were found to tend to co-occur in the roughly 120 validation repertoires. Cytomegalovirus status was reportedly diagnosed by the classifier with high specificity and sensitivity.

Clones were sequenced by immunoSEQ multiplex PCR, and TCRdb holds only the in-frame ones, with some missing. The sample shows under 150,000 clones, roughly nine tenths of them seen only once. The CDR3 length is 14 residues. The V end was cut by 5 bases, the J end by 1 base, with 12 bases between. Germline assignment: CDR1 SGHRS and CDR2 YFSETQ. The clonotype was recovered from a man aged 18 to 30 in good health and CMV-seronegative. The V call is TRBV5-1, the J call TRBJ2-5; tentative D call: TRBD1 (5 bases). The sequenced sample consisted of PBMCs. CDR3 in DNA: TGCGCCAGCAGTTATGACAGTACCCAAGAGACCCAGTACTTC. It specifies CASSYDSTQETQYF.